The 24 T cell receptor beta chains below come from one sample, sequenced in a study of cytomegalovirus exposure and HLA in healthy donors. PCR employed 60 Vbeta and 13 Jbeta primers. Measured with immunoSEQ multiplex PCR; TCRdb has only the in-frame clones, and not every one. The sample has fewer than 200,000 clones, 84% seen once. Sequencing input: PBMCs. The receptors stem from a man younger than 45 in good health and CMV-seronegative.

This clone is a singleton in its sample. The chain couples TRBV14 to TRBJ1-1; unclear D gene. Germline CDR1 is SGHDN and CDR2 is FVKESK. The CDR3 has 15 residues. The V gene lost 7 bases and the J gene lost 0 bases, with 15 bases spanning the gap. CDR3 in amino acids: CASTSNPVLNTEAFF. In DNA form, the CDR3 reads TGTGCCAGCACTTCCAACCCGGTATTGAACACTGAAGCTTTCTTT.

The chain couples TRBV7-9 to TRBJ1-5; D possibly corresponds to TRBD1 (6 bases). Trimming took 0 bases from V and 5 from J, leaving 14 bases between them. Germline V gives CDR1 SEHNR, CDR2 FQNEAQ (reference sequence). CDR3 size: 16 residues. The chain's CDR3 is CASSLAVGGADQPQHF. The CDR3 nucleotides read TGTGCCAGCAGCTTAGCGGTGGGGGGGGCTGATCAGCCCCAGCATTTT.

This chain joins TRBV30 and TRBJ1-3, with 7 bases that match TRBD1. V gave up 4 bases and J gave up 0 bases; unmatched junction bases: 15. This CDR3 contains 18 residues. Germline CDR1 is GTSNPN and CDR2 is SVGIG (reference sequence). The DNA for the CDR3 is TGTGCCTGGACCGGCCGGACAGGAACGATTTTCTCTGGAAACACCATATATTTT. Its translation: CAWTGRTGTIFSGNTIYF.

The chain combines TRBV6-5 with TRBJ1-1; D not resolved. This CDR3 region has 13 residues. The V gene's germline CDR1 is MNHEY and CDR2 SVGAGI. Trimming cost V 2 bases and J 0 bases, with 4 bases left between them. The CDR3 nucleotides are TGTGCCAGCAGTTACGACATGAACACTGAAGCTTTCTTT. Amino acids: CASSYDMNTEAFF.

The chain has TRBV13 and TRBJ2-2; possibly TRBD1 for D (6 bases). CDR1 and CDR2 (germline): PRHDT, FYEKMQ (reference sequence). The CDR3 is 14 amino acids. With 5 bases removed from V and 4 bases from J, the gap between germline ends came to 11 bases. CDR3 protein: CASSQQGPTGELFF. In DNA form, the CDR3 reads TGTGCCAGCAGCCAACAGGGACCCACCGGGGAGCTGTTTTTT.

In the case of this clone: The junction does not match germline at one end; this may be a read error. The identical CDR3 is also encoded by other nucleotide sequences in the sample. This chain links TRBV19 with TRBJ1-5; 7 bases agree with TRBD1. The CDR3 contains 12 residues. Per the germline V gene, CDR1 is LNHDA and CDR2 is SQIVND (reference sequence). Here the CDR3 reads CASITKQGQQHF. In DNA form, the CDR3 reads TGTGCCAGTATTACGAAACAGGGACAGCAGCATTTC.

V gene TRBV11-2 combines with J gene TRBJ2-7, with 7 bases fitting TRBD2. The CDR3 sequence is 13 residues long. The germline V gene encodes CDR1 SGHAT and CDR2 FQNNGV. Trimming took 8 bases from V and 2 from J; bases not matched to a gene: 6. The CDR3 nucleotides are TGTGCCAGCTCCCCTAGCGGTCCCTACGAGCAGTACTTC. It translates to CASSPSGPYEQYF.

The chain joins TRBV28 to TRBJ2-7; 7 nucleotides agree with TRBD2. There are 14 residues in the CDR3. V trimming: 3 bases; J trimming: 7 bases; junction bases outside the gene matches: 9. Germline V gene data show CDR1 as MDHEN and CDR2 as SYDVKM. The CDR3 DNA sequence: TGTGCCAGCAGTTTGGGGGGGAGAATCGATGAGCAGTACTTC. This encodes CASSLGGRIDEQYF.

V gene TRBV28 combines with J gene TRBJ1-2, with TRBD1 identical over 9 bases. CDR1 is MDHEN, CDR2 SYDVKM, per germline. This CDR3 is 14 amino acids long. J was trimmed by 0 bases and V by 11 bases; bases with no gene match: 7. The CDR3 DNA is TGTGCCGCCTACACAGGGGGCTCTAACTATGGCTACACCTTC. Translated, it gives CAAYTGGSNYGYTF.

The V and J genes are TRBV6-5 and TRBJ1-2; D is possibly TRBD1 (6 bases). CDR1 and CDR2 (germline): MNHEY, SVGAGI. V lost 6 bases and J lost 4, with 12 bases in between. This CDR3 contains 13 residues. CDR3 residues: CASRPTGLYGYTF. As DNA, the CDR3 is TGTGCCAGCAGGCCTACAGGGCTCTATGGCTACACCTTC.

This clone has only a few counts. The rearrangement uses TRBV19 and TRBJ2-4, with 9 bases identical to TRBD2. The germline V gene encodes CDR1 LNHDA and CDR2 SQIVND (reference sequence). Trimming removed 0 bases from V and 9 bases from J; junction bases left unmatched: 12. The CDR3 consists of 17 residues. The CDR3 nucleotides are TGTGCCAGTAGTATAGATCGGGCTAGCGGGATTGAGGGCATTCAGTACTTC. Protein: CASSIDRASGIEGIQYF. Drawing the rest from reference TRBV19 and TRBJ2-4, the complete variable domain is DGGITQSPKYLFRKEGQNVTLSCEQNLNHDAMYWYRQDPGQGLRLIYYSQIVNDFQKGDIAEGYSVSREKKESFPLTVTSAQKNPTAFYLCASSIDRASGIEGIQYFGAGTRLSVL.

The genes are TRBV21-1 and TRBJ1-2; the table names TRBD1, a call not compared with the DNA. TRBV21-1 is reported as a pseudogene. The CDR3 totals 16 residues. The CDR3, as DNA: TGTGCCAGCAGCAAAGGGGGGACAGGGGAGGACTATGGCTACACCTTC. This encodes CASSKGGTGEDYGYTF.

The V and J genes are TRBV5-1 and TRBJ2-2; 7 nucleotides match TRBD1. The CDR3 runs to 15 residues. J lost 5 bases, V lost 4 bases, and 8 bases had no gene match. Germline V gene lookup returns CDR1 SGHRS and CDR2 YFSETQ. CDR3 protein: CASSLTPGGTGELFF. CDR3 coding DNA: TGCGCCAGCAGCCTAACACCAGGGGGAACCGGGGAGCTGTTTTTT.

The DNA for the CDR3 is TGTGCCAGCTCACCCCCCGGGCAAGAGACCCAGTACTTC. It translates to CASSPPGQETQYF. The V gene is TRBV18, the J gene TRBJ2-5, with D unresolved. Trimming shortened V by 3 bases and J by 2 bases, and 7 bases separated the two germline ends. The germline V gene has CDR1 KGHSH and CDR2 LQKENI. This CDR3 has 13 amino acids. Together with reference TRBV18 and TRBJ2-5, the CDR3 gives the full variable domain: NAGVMQNPRHLVRRRGQEARLRCSPMKGHSHVYWYRQLPEEGLKFMVYLQKENIIDESGMPKERFSAEFPKEGPSILRIQQVVRGDSAAYFCASSPPGQETQYFGPGTRLLVL.

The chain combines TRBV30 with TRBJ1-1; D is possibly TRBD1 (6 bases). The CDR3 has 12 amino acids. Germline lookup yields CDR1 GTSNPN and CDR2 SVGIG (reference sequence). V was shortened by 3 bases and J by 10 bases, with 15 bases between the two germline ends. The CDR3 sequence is CAWSLGGTRAFF. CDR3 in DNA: TGTGCCTGGAGCCTAGGGGGTACGAGAGCTTTCTTT.

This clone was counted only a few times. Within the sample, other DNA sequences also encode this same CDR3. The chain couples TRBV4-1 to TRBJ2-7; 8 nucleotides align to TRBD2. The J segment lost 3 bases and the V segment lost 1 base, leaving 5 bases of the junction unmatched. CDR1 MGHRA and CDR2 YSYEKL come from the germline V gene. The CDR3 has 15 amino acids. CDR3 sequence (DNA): TGCGCCAGCAGCCAAGTTTTACGGGAGGGCTACGAGCAGTACTTC. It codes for CASSQVLREGYEQYF.

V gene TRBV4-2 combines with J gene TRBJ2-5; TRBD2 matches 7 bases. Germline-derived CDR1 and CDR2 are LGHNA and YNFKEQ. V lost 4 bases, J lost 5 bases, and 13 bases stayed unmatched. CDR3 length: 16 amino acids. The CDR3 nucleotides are TGTGCCAGCAGCCCACTGGCGGGGGATCCAGGTGAGACCCAGTACTTC. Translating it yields CASSPLAGDPGETQYF.

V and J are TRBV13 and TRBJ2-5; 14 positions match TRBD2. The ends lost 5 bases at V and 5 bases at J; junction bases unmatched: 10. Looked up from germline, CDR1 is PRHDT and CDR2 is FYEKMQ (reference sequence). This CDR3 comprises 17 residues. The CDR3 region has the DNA TGTGCCAGCAGCCTTGGGACTAGCGGGAGTTTGGGGGAGACCCAGTACTTC. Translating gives CASSLGTSGSLGETQYF.

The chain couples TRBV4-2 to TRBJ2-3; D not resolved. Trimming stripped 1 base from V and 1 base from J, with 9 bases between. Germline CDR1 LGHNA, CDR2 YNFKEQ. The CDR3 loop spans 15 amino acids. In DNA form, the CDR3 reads TGTGCCAGCAGCCAAGCAACAGCAGGCACAGATACGCAGTATTTT. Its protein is CASSQATAGTDTQYF.

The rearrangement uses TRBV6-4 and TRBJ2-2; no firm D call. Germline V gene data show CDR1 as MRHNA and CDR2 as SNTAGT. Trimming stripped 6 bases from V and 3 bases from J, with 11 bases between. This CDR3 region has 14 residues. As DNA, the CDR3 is TGTGCCAGCAGCCCGAAAGCTGACACCGGGGAGCTGTTTTTT. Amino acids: CASSPKADTGELFF.

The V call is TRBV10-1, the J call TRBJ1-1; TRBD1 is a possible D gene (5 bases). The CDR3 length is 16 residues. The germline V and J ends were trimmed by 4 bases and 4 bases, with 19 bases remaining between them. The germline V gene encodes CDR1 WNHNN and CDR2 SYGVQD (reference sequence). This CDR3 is CASSAPLGGGITEAFF. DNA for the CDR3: TGCGCCAGCAGTGCGCCTCTGGGGGGAGGAATCACTGAAGCTTTCTTT.

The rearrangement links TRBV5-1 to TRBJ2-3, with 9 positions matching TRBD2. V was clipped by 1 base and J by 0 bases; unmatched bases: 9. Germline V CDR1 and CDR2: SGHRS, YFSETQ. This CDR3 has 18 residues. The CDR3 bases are TGCGCCAGCAGCTTGCGGGCTAGCGGGGTATTAAGCACAGATACGCAGTATTTT. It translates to CASSLRASGVLSTDTQYF.

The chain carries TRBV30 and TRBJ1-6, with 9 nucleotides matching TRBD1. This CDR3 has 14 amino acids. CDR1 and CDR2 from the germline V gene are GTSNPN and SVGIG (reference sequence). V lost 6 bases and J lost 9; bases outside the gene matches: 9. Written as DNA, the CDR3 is TGTGCCTGCAGACCCGGGACAGGGATTTCACCCCTCCACTTT. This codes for CACRPGTGISPLHF.

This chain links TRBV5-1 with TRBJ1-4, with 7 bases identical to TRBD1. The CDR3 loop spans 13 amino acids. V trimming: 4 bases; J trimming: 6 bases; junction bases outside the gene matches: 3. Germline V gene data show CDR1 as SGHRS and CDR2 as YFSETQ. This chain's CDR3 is CASSQTGHEKLFF. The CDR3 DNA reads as TGCGCCAGCAGCCAGACAGGGCATGAAAAACTGTTTTTT. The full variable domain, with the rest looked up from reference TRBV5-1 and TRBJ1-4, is KAGVTQTPRYLIKTRGQQVTLSCSPISGHRSVSWYQQTPGQGLQFLFEYFSETQRNKGNFPGRFSGRQFSNSRSEMNVSTLELGDSALYLCASSQTGHEKLFFGSGTQLSVL.